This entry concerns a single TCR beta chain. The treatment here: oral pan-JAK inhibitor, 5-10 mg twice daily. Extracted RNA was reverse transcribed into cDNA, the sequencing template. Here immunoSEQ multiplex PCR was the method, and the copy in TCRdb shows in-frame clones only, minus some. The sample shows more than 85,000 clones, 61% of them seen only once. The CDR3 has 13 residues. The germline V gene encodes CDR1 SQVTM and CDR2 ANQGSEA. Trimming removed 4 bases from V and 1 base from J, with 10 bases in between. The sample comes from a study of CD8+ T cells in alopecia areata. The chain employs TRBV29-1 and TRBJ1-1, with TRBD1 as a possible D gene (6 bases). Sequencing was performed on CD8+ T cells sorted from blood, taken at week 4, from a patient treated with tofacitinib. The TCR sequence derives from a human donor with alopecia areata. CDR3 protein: CSVGLTGNTEAFF. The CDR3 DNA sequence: TGCAGCGTTGGGCTGACAGGGAACACTGAAGCTTTCTTT.